The T cell receptor beta chain described here comes from a study of a mutant IDH1 vaccine in newly diagnosed glioma. Indicated time point: week 47, end of study. A single vaccine dose contained 300 ug of mutant IDH1 20-mer peptide, and topical imiquimod was used with it. Germline-derived CDR1 and CDR2 are SGHTA and FQGNSA. This CDR3 comprises 14 residues. Of note for this clone: Its antigen remains unidentified.

Repertoires were generated with immunoSEQ multiplex PCR, while TCRdb's copy carries only in-frame clones and drops some. Of approximately 80,000 clones listed, roughly four fifths are singletons. The origin of this receptor is a man in his forties with glioma. The sequences come from PBMCs, collected from a glioma patient whose treatment included an IDH1 peptide vaccine. This rearrangement joins TRBV7-2 to TRBJ2-5; 8 bases match TRBD2. The end of the DNA aligns better with TRBJ2-7, so the J call may be wrong. CDR3 sequence (DNA): TGTGCCAGCAGCCTTACTAGCGGATACTACGAGCAGTACTTC. This codes for CASSLTSGYYEQYF.